The 31 T cell receptor beta chains below were found in one sample sequenced in a study of T cell repertoires in cytomegalovirus infection. A single record per CDR3 protein comes from TCRdb applying MiXCR to the reads. The sample records about 500,000 distinct CDR3 sequences, 33% being singletons. Their antigens remain unidentified. The source was cultured PBMCs, collected from culture after CMV antigen stimulation. All receptors come from a human donor in good health (CMV status not recorded). Some clones in this sample may be carry-over from other donors' samples.

The chain couples TRBV11-2 to TRBJ2-5; D unresolved. V lost 4 bases and J 8 bases, leaving 17 bases between the germline ends. The germline CDR1 and CDR2 sequences are SGHAT and FQNNGV. The CDR3 spans 14 residues. In nucleotides, the CDR3 is TGTGCCAGCAGCTACGGCCCCGGGCGAAACACCCAGTACTTC. Translation gives CASSYGPGRNTQYF. Based on the CDR3 plus reference TRBV11-2 and TRBJ2-5, the full variable domain is EAGVAQSPRYKIIEKRQSVAFWCNPISGHATLYWYQQILGQGPKLLIQFQNNGVVDDSQLPKDRFSAERLKGVDSTLKIQPAKLEDSAVYLCASSYGPGRNTQYFGPGTRLLVL.

In its sample, this clonotype was seen a few times. The chain uses TRBV7-3 and TRBJ1-2; possibly TRBD1 for D (6 bases). Trimming left V 5 bases short and J 1 base short, with 14 bases between. Germline V lookup: CDR1 SGHTA, CDR2 FQGTGA. CDR3 length equals 15 residues. The DNA for the CDR3 is TGTGCCAGCAGCCTCGGGACAAGTAATAACTATGGCTACACCTTC. Amino acids: CASSLGTSNNYGYTF.

This clonotype occurred a few times. One end of the junction does not line up with germline, which may come from a read error. The CDR3 is CASSLGRGRDNEQFF. The CDR3 DNA follows: TGTGCTAGCAGCTTAGGGCGCGGGCGGGACAATGAGCAGTTCTTC. The gene calls are TRBV7-7 and TRBJ2-1; perhaps TRBD2 as D (5 bases). This CDR3 comprises 15 residues. Germline assignment: CDR1 SSHAT and CDR2 FNYEAQ (reference sequence).

V gene TRBV12-5 combines with J gene TRBJ2-1; the D gene could be TRBD1 or TRBD2 (5 bases each). The V gene's germline CDR1 is LGHNT and CDR2 FRNRAP. V dropped 1 base and J dropped 6 bases, with 16 bases sitting between them. The CDR3 runs 16 residues. This CDR3 is CASGLAGRGFGNEQFF. The CDR3 bases are TGTGCTAGTGGTTTGGCCGGACGGGGCTTCGGCAATGAGCAGTTCTTC.

This clonotype was observed a handful of times. The rearrangement links TRBV6-1 to TRBJ2-1; the match to TRBD2 covers 12 bases. The CDR3 is 16 residues long. The germline V gene encodes CDR1 MNHNS and CDR2 SASEGT. V trimming: 6 bases; J trimming: 4 bases; junction bases outside the gene matches: 7. In DNA form, the CDR3 reads TGTGCCAGCAGACCCGAGACTAGCGGGAGTTACAATGAGCAGTTCTTC. It is translated as CASRPETSGSYNEQFF.

The gene calls are TRBV7-8 and TRBJ2-7, with 7 bases fitting TRBD2. The CDR3 consists of 13 residues. Germline loops: CDR1 SGHVS, CDR2 FQNEAQ. With 1 base clipped from V and 3 bases from J, the junction kept 0 bases outside the gene matches. The CDR3 DNA reads TGTGCCAGCAGCTTAGGGGACTACTACGAGCAGTACGTC. Amino acid sequence: CASSLGDYYEQYV.

This clonotype was picked up one time. This chain links TRBV6-6 with TRBJ2-3, with TRBD2 as a possible D gene (5 bases). Germline V CDR1 and CDR2: MNHNY, SVGAGI (reference sequence). V dropped 2 bases and J dropped 5 bases, with 17 bases sitting between them. This CDR3 has 16 amino acids. CDR3 in amino acids: CASSYEGEGGGDTQYF. CDR3 sequence (DNA): TGTGCCAGCAGTTACGAGGGAGAAGGTGGAGGAGATACGCAGTATTTT.

This chain joins TRBV29-1 and TRBJ2-1; 8 nucleotides align to TRBD2. Germline CDR1 is SQVTM and CDR2 is ANQGSEA. Unmatched junction bases numbered 5, after V lost 5 bases and J lost 8 bases. The CDR3 sequence is 12 residues long. In DNA form, the CDR3 reads TGCAGCGTTCAGCGGGAGAATTATGAGCAGTTCTTC. It is translated as CSVQRENYEQFF.

This clonotype was observed a single time. The chain combines TRBV7-2 with TRBJ1-2, with TRBD1 as a possible D gene (6 bases). Trimming pared 4 bases from V and 5 bases from J, leaving 14 bases between. The CDR3 consists of 14 residues. CDR1 SGHTA and CDR2 FQGNSA come from the germline V gene. CDR3 in DNA: TGTGCCAGCAGCTCCCGGGGAGGGGGATATGGCTACACCTTC. This encodes CASSSRGGGYGYTF.

This clonotype was seen many times. The rearrangement joins TRBV7-2 to TRBJ1-2; TRBD1 matches at 8 bases. Germline CDR1 reads SGHTA; CDR2 reads FQGNSA. This CDR3 spans 14 amino acids. V trimming: 5 bases; J trimming: 2 bases; junction bases outside the gene matches: 4. In DNA form, the CDR3 reads TGTGCCAGCAGCGGACAGGGCCCAAACTATGGCTACACCTTC. Encoded protein: CASSGQGPNYGYTF.

The chain combines TRBV19 with TRBJ1-2, with 9 bases aligning to TRBD1. This CDR3 contains 14 residues. Germline V CDR1 and CDR2: LNHDA, SQIVND (reference sequence). J was trimmed by 5 bases and V by 6 bases; bases with no gene match: 7. DNA for the CDR3: TGTGCCAGTAGCCCGACAGGGGGGAGATATGGCTACACCTTC. Residues: CASSPTGGRYGYTF. Full variable domain (remainder filled in from reference TRBV19 and TRBJ1-2): DGGITQSPKYLFRKEGQNVTLSCEQNLNHDAMYWYRQDPGQGLRLIYYSQIVNDFQKGDIAEGYSVSREKKESFPLTVTSAQKNPTAFYLCASSPTGGRYGYTFGSGTRLTVV.

There are many counts of this clonotype. This chain uses TRBV12-3 or TRBV12-4 with TRBJ1-3, with no clear D. Trimming stripped 3 bases from V and 3 bases from J, with 0 bases between. The CDR3 extends over 11 amino acids. CDR3 region: CASSFGNTIYF. The DNA of the CDR3 is TGTGCCAGCAGTTTTGGAAACACCATATATTTT.

This clonotype was detected only a few times. V is TRBV10-2 and J is TRBJ2-1; maybe TRBD2 (5 bases). CDR3 size: 16 residues. CDR1 WSHSY and CDR2 SAAADI come from the germline V gene. V lost 6 bases, J lost 3 bases, and 18 bases lay in between. Here the CDR3 reads CASRGVTGRDYNEQFF. As DNA, the CDR3 is TGCGCCAGCAGGGGAGTCACGGGCCGAGACTACAATGAGCAGTTCTTC.

The table lists this clonotype with a few counts. This chain joins TRBV5-1 and TRBJ2-7, with TRBD2 matching 7 bases. The CDR3 totals 16 residues. The ends lost 2 bases at V and 6 bases at J; junction bases unmatched: 14. In germline, CDR1 is SGHRS, CDR2 YFSETQ. In DNA, the CDR3 is TGCGCCAGCAGCTTTGGGTGGGAGGGCCGGCGGTCCGAGCAGTACTTC. Its translation is CASSFGWEGRRSEQYF.

This clonotype was seen a handful of times. The chain links TRBV7-2 to TRBJ2-7; 8 positions agree with TRBD1. The germline V gene has CDR1 SGHTA and CDR2 FQGNSA. The CDR3 spans 17 residues. V was pared by 0 bases and J by 4 bases, with 11 bases of the junction left unmatched. The CDR3 sequence: CASSLASGTGGYYEQYF. The CDR3 DNA reads as TGTGCCAGCAGCTTAGCAAGCGGAACAGGGGGATATTACGAGCAGTACTTC.

The sample holds a few counts of this clonotype. The V and J genes are TRBV6-1 and TRBJ2-7; D is undetermined. Germline CDR1 reads MNHNS; CDR2 reads SASEGT. V was pared by 0 bases and J by 0 bases, with 6 bases between. This CDR3 region has 14 residues. The CDR3 reads CASSEALASYEQYF. In DNA, the CDR3 is TGTGCCAGCAGTGAAGCGCTTGCCTCCTACGAGCAGTACTTC.

The V gene is TRBV15, the J gene TRBJ2-1; maybe TRBD2 (5 bases). The CDR3 is 17 amino acids. V lost 0 bases and J lost 2, with 14 bases in between. In germline, CDR1 is LNHNV, CDR2 YYDKDF (reference sequence). This CDR3 reads CATSRDLGGSAYNEQFF. Here the CDR3 DNA reads TGTGCCACCAGCAGAGATTTAGGCGGGTCAGCCTACAATGAGCAGTTCTTC.

This clonotype has only a few counts. The V call is TRBV7-3, the J call TRBJ2-1; no reliable D call. Germline loops: CDR1 SGHTA, CDR2 FQGTGA. V lost 4 bases and J lost 10, with 14 bases in between. CDR3 length: 13 residues. The CDR3 sequence: CASSSGGITEQFF. Here the CDR3 DNA reads TGTGCCAGCAGCTCTGGTGGTATTACCGAGCAGTTCTTC.

This rearrangement joins TRBV7-2 to TRBJ2-7; D remains unclear. This CDR3 contains 14 residues. Trimming stripped 5 bases from V and 0 bases from J, with 11 bases between. CDR1 SGHTA and CDR2 FQGNSA come from the germline V gene. CDR3 in DNA: TGTGCCAGCAGCCCAAGCGTAAGCTCCTACGAGCAGTACTTC. Its protein product is CASSPSVSSYEQYF.

There are a few counts of this clonotype. The chain joins TRBV12-3 or TRBV12-4 to TRBJ1-1; no reliable D call. This CDR3 comprises 12 residues. V was shortened by 3 bases and J by 3 bases, with 5 bases between the two germline ends. CDR3 amino acids: CASSFGYTEAFF. CDR3 nucleotide sequence: TGTGCCAGCAGTTTCGGGTACACTGAAGCTTTCTTT.

This clonotype was counted only a few times. The chain is built from TRBV11-2 and TRBJ1-2; D call uncertain. Trimming shortened V by 7 bases and J by 2 bases, and 14 bases separated the two germline ends. Germline lookup yields CDR1 SGHAT and CDR2 FQNNGV. The CDR3 length is 14 residues. The CDR3 is CASNLLTDNYGYTF. The CDR3 nucleotides read TGTGCCAGCAACCTCCTGACCGACAACTATGGCTACACCTTC.

The rearrangement uses TRBV25-1 and TRBJ1-1, with D possibly being TRBD1 (5 bases). Looked up from germline, CDR1 is MGHDK and CDR2 is SYGVNS. The CDR3 is made up of 12 amino acids. V shed 6 bases and J shed 3 bases, with 8 bases lying between them. In DNA, the CDR3 is TGTGCCAGCAGACGGGGGTACACTGAAGCTTTCTTT. This translates into CASRRGYTEAFF. The full variable domain, with the rest looked up from reference TRBV25-1 and TRBJ1-1, is EADIYQTPRYLVIGTGKKITLECSQTMGHDKMYWYQQDPGMELHLIHYSYGVNSTEKGDLSSESTVSRIRTEHFPLTLESARPSHTSQYLCASRRGYTEAFFGQGTRLTVV.

This clonotype was recorded a few times. The chain combines TRBV7-9 with TRBJ1-6; D ambiguous. CDR1 and CDR2 from the germline V gene are SEHNR and FQNEAQ (reference sequence). The CDR3 contains 13 residues. Trimming removed 1 base at V and 14 bases at J, with 12 bases between. CDR3 loop: CASSLDPVEALHF. DNA of the CDR3: TGTGCCAGCAGCTTAGACCCCGTGGAGGCCCTCCACTTT.

The CDR3 sequence: CASSQVGGPQYEQYF. The CDR3 bases are TGCGCCAGCAGCCAGGTAGGAGGGCCGCAGTACGAGCAGTACTTC. V usage is TRBV5-1 and J usage is TRBJ2-7; perhaps TRBD2 as D (6 bases). The CDR3 is made up of 15 amino acids. V lost 4 bases and J lost 4, with 18 bases in between. The germline CDR1 and CDR2 sequences are SGHRS and YFSETQ.

This clonotype has just a few counts. This chain links TRBV7-6 with TRBJ1-1; D possibly corresponds to TRBD1 (5 bases). The CDR3 consists of 16 residues. V was trimmed by 5 bases and J by 0 bases, leaving 16 bases between them. Germline V lookup: CDR1 SGHVS, CDR2 FNYEAQ. The DNA for the CDR3 is TGTGCCAGCAGCCTCCTCCAACAGGTCATGAACACTGAAGCTTTCTTT. Its translation: CASSLLQQVMNTEAFF.

The sample holds a few counts of this clonotype. The CDR3: CAISRRMSYEQYF. The CDR3 bases are TGTGCCATCAGTCGACGGATGTCCTACGAGCAGTACTTC. V gene TRBV10-3 combines with J gene TRBJ2-7, with unresolved D. Germline V gene data show CDR1 as ENHRY and CDR2 as SYGVKD. Trimming shortened V by 5 bases and J by 1 base, and 9 bases separated the two germline ends. The length of the CDR3 is 13 residues.

This rearrangement joins TRBV6-2 or TRBV6-3 to TRBJ2-7; D is uncertain. Germline CDR1 is MNHEY and CDR2 is SVGEGT. The germline V and J ends were trimmed by 4 bases and 6 bases, with 13 bases remaining between them. CDR3 length equals 13 residues. The CDR3 DNA follows: TGTGCCAGCAGTTTCACGGGTTGGGCCGAGCAGTACGTC. This codes for CASSFTGWAEQYV.

The rearrangement joins TRBV4-3 to TRBJ1-2; D unclear. CDR3 length equals 16 residues. CDR1 is LGHNA and CDR2 is YSLEER in the germline V gene. V lost 1 base and J lost 2, with 14 bases in between. This CDR3 is CASSQGLLSSNYGYTF. CDR3 sequence (DNA): TGCGCCAGCAGCCAAGGACTCCTCTCGTCCAACTATGGCTACACCTTC.

The J gene is TRBJ1-1, the V gene TRBV7-9; D is possibly TRBD1 (6 bases). The CDR3 totals 13 residues. V was cut by 8 bases and J by 8 bases, with 18 bases left in between. From germline, CDR1 is SEHNR and CDR2 FQNEAQ (reference sequence). The CDR3 sequence is CASVRGLKGEAFF. The CDR3 nucleotides read TGTGCCAGCGTGCGGGGGCTCAAGGGGGAAGCTTTCTTT.

For this clonotype: One junction end does not reproduce the germline sequence, and a read error may be involved. The V and J genes are TRBV6-1 and TRBJ2-1; TRBD2 matches at 15 bases. Germline V gene data show CDR1 as MNHNS and CDR2 as SASEGT. CDR3 length: 19 residues. CDR3 sequence (DNA): TGTGCCAACAGTCCACCGAGTCGGGGACTAGCGGGGGGATACAATGAGCAGTTCTTC. Translation: CANSPPSRGLAGGYNEQFF.

This clonotype was counted many times. J is TRBJ2-3 and V is TRBV7-8; unclear D gene. Germline V gene lookup returns CDR1 SGHVS and CDR2 FQNEAQ. The CDR3 contains 16 residues. The V end was cut by 5 bases, the J end by 5 bases, with 20 bases between. CDR3 DNA sequence: TGTGCCAGCAGCACCGCCGGAAGCACGAGTAGAGATACGCAGTATTTT. Translation gives CASSTAGSTSRDTQYF. Full variable domain (rest looked up from reference TRBV7-8 and TRBJ2-3): GAGVSQSPRYKVAKRGQDVALRCDPISGHVSLFWYQQALGQGPEFLTYFQNEAQLDKSGLPSDRFFAERPEGSVSTLKIQRTQQEDSAVYLCASSTAGSTSRDTQYFGPGTRLTVL.